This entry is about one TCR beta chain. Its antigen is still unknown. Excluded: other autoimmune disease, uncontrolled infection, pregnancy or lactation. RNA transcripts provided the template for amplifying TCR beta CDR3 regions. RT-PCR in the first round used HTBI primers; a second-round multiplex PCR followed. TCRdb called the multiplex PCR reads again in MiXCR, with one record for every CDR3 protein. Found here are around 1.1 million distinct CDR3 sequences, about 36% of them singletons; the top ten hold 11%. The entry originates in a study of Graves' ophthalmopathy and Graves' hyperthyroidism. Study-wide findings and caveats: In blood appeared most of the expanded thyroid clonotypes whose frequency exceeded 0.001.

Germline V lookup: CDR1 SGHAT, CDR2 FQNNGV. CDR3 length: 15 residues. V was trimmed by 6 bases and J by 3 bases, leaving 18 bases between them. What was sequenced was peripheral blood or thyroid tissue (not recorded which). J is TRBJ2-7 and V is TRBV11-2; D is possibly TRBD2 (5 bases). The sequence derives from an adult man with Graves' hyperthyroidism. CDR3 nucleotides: TGTGCCAGCAGTTTTAGAGAGGTGGGAGACTACGAGCAGTACTTC. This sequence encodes CASSFREVGDYEQYF.